This T cell receptor (beta chain) comes out of a study of beta chain features in type 1 diabetes. Of the isolated RNA, all was reverse transcribed, and so the sequenced material was expressed TCRB transcripts. The table came from immunoSEQ multiplex PCR; TCRdb's copy has only in-frame clones and leaves some out. Seen here are 500,000 to 800,000 clones, roughly an eighth observed once, and the top ten hold around 0.12%. The study, taken as a whole, reports: When VDJ junctions were examined, type 1 diabetes patients showed fewer insertions and more deletions. Shorter templates might be favored by PCR, and equally so in patients and in controls. Cells that show high TCR expression could be over-represented by cDNA sequencing. Shortening that was moderate but significant affected the TCRB CDR3s of Type 1 diabetes patients in all four CD4+ subsets.

Of note for this clone: Its antigen is undetermined.

With V trimmed by 1 base and J by 4 bases, 1 base remained unmatched. The CDR3 runs to 13 residues. CDR1 is GTSNPN and CDR2 is SVGIG in the germline V gene (reference sequence). One heparinised blood draw, averaging roughly 0.11 L, came from each donor. Input material: naive CD4+ T cells from blood. This chain uses TRBV30 with TRBJ2-7, with 10 bases that match TRBD1. The TCR comes from a man aged 30 to 45 with type 1 diabetes. The CDR3 nucleotides read TGTGCCTGGAGTGCGGGACAGGGGTACGAGCAGTACTTC. Translating gives CAWSAGQGYEQYF.